The following is a TCR beta chain sequence with its context. PCR was performed using 60 Vbeta and 13 Jbeta primers. Clones were sequenced by immunoSEQ multiplex PCR, and TCRdb holds only the in-frame ones, with some missing. The data contain 210,000 or so clones, about 80% of them seen just once; the ten biggest clones take up 2.5% to 3.5%. Germline V gene lookup returns CDR1 SGHRS and CDR2 YFSETQ. With 0 bases removed from V and 2 bases from J, the gap between germline ends came to 23 bases. This CDR3 is 19 amino acids long. This entry is derived from a study of cytomegalovirus exposure and HLA in healthy donors.

The receptor was isolated from an older woman in good health and CMV-seropositive. This chain joins TRBV5-1 and TRBJ1-2; D possibly corresponds to TRBD1 (5 bases). Sample: PBMCs. CDR3 in DNA: TGCGCCAGCAGCTTGGTTGGCGTCTATGGCCAGGGCCGAAACTATGGCTACACCTTC. It yields the protein CASSLVGVYGQGRNYGYTF.